This TCR beta chain was recovered during a study of CD8+ T cells in alopecia areata. RNA, once extracted, was reverse transcribed into cDNA for use as the sequencing template. Using immunoSEQ multiplex PCR, the repertoire was profiled, and TCRdb retains in-frame clones only, with some absent. The sample holds under 300,000 clones, less than 80% seen once. CDR3 length: 13 amino acids. V was shortened by 0 bases and J by 2 bases, with 8 bases between the two germline ends. Germline CDR1 and CDR2: GTSNPN and SVGIG (reference sequence). The sample in question was CD4+ T cells sorted from blood, obtained at week 0. This receptor was obtained from a human donor with alopecia areata. The gene calls are TRBV30 and TRBJ2-7, with D tentatively TRBD1 (5 bases). CDR3 in DNA: TGTGCCTGGAGTGTAGACAGTACCTACGAGCAGTACTTC. Residues: CAWSVDSTYEQYF.